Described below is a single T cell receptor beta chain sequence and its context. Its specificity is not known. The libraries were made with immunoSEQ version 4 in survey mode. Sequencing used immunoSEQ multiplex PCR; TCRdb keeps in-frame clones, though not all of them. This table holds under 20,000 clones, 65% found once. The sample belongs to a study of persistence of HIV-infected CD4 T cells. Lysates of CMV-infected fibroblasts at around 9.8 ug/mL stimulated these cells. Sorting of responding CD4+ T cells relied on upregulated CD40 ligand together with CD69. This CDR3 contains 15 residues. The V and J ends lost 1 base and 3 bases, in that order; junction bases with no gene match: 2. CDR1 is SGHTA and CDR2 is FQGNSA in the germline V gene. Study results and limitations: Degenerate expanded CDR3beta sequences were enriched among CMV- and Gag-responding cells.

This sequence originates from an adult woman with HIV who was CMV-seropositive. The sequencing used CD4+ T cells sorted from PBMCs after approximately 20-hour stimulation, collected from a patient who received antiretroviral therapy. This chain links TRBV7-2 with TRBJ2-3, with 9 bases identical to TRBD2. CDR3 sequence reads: CASSLVAGETDTQYF. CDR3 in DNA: TGTGCCAGCAGCTTAGTAGCGGGGGAGACAGATACGCAGTATTTT.